This T cell receptor beta chain was recorded in a study of memory CD8 T cells in hepatitis C reinfection (dated by TCRdb to about 2017). Some background on the complete study: Two consecutive HCV infections were spontaneously resolved by three donors, whereas a primary infection was cleared by two donors who then became chronically infected after reinfection. Previously published longitudinal data on tetramer+ CD8 T cell frequency were used to pick the peak reinfection time point. Samples at the peak of reinfection were taken 3 to 8 weeks after reinfection was detected. The study tracked the TCR beta repertoire of virus-specific CD8 T cells longitudinally across an HCV reinfection episode in several donors. In the reinfection study, participants who had previously resolved an HCV infection were followed up every 3 months. Between the late 2000s and the early 2010s, about five reinfection cases that had stored pre-reinfection samples were identified. HCV reinfection was defined as a positive HCV RNA test following two negative tests taken at least 60 days apart.

Regarding this clone: The antigen it binds to is not known. Per-nucleotide qualities are absent, and no much larger clonotype sits a single base away.

Library method: the immunoSEQ multiplex PCR assay. Genomic DNA was extracted from the sorted cells, and the TCR beta V, D and J regions were sequenced using the automated high-throughput method of Adaptive Biotechnologies. CDR3 regions were amplified with a two-step, bias-controlled multiplex PCR. Amplified TCR beta libraries were sequenced on an Illumina instrument. Processing in the source paper ran as follows. Demultiplexed reads were processed to reduce amplification and sequencing bias, and CDR3 sequences were assigned to gene families using the IMGT database. Repertoire data were analyzed with ImmunoSEQ software version 2.0. Out-of-frame sequences and sequences containing stop codons in the CDR3 were removed from the clonotype lists. Clonotypes below 0.01% frequency were excluded because they corresponded to less than one cell. Richness was computed as observed richness divided by input cell number, and evenness as Shannon entropy divided by log observed richness. Repertoire diversity and similarity between time points were quantified using Simpson diversity and Morisita-Horn overlap indices. Clonotypes were sorted into dominant (>1%), sub-dominant (0.5-0.99%), low abundance (0.1-0.49%) or lowest abundance (<0.1%) groups. For the germline index, total nucleotide additions were subtracted from total CDR3 length, and that difference was then divided by total CDR3 length. The source is immuneACCESS, and TCRdb retained only in-frame sequences with V and J called. Part of the clones is not carried over; for the studies checked, unresolved V genes explain less than half of this, and the remainder is unexplained. The V and J calls and clone size were taken over from that table, and D and trimming were inferred from the DNA. Here the sample has 35,000 to 50,000 clones; around 87% occur a single time. The top ten constitute 1% to 1.5% of the sample.

Interpreted using the paper, the time point label stands for: peak reinfection, 3 to 8 weeks after reinfection detection. The sorted cells were sequenced directly ex vivo, without any in vitro expansion ahead of TCR sequencing. The donors were people who inject drugs and were enrolled in the Montreal Acute Hepatitis C Cohort Study (HEPCO) in Canada. As controls, total naive CD8 T cells were sorted as viable CD3+ CD8+ CD45RO- cells from a couple of donors at all three reinfection time points. Before sorting, cryopreserved peripheral blood mononuclear cells were thawed and used as the source for purifying CD8 T cells. The MACS CD8+ T cell Isolation Kit was used to enrich CD8 T cells by negative selection. Cells were sorted on a BD FACSAria II sorter using FACSDiva software, and FlowJo was used for data analysis. Overall results and qualifications from the work: Because only 4 to 6 donors were included, definitive conclusions about public clonotypes linked to secondary clearance were beyond the reach of the study.

The CDR3 has 13 amino acids, counting the end cysteine and phenylalanine. Of the read, only the CDR3 DNA is kept; its 39 bases are in frame from base 1. A distance of 6 bases separates the germline ends of V and J, which lose 5 bases and 1 base respectively. The germline V gene specifies MNHNS as CDR1 and SASEGT as CDR2. The sequencing sample was made of naive CD8+ T cells sorted from blood. The sample's cell subset or site, from its label and the paper: total naive CD8+CD45RO- T cells. The clonotype comes from a man aged 18 to 29 with hepatitis C virus infection. This chain joins TRBV6-1 to TRBJ1-5, with a weak D call of TRBD1 (5 bases match). The CDR3 has the sequence CASSRQSNQPQHF. The nucleotide sequence reads TGTGCCAGCAGTCGACAGAGCAATCAGCCCCAGCATTTT.